This T cell receptor (beta chain) appears in the sequencing data of a study of cytomegalovirus exposure and HLA in healthy donors. Study-level points and caveats: CMV antigen specificity was confirmed in vitro for three CMV-associated chains. With later analysis, a missense DCLRE1C variant became linked to TCR beta V- and J-gene trimming.

V was pared by 3 bases and J by 2 bases, with 11 bases between. Germline assignment: CDR1 KGHSH and CDR2 LQKENI. The CDR3 is made up of 15 amino acids. The PCR ran on 60 Vbeta and 13 Jbeta primers. Assay: immunoSEQ multiplex PCR; the TCRdb copy retains only in-frame clones and omits some. The table includes hundreds of thousands of clones, 75% to 90% detected once. Notes on this clone: Its cognate antigen is unknown.

The material sequenced was PBMCs. The chain carries TRBV18 and TRBJ2-1; D gene ambiguous. The TCR comes from a woman aged 18-30 years in good health and CMV-seronegative. The chain's CDR3 is CASSPNTSAYNEQFF. The CDR3 DNA is TGTGCCAGCTCACCGAACACCTCCGCCTACAATGAGCAGTTCTTC. Combining the CDR3 with reference TRBV18 and TRBJ2-1 gives the whole variable domain NAGVMQNPRHLVRRRGQEARLRCSPMKGHSHVYWYRQLPEEGLKFMVYLQKENIIDESGMPKERFSAEFPKEGPSILRIQQVVRGDSAAYFCASSPNTSAYNEQFFGPGTRLTVL.